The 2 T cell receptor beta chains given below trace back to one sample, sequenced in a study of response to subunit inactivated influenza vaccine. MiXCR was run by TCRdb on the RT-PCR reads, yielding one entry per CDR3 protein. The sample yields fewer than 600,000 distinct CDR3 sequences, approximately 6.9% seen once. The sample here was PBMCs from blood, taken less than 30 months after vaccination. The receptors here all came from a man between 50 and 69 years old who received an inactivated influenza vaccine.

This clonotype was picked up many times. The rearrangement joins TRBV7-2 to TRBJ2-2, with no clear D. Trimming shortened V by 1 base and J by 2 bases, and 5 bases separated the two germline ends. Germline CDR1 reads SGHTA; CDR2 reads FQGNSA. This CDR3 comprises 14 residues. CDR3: CASSLEVNTGELFF. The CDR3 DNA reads TGTGCCAGCAGCTTAGAGGTCAACACCGGGGAGCTGTTTTTT.

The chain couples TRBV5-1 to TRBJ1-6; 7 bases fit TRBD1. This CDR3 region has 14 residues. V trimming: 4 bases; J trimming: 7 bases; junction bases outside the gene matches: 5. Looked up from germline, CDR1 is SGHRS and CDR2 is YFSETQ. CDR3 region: CASSPGQPNSPLHF. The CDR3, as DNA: TGCGCCAGCAGCCCGGGACAGCCAAATTCACCCCTCCACTTT.